The 20 T cell receptor beta chains below come from one sample, sequenced in a study of Ad26.COV2.S vaccination and SARS-CoV-2 variants. Sequencing used immunoSEQ multiplex PCR; TCRdb keeps in-frame clones, though not all of them. The sample holds more than 150,000 clones; around 85% are singletons and the top ten take 5.5% to 6%. The sample in question was peripheral blood, obtained after recovery from COVID-19. These receptors originate from a human donor who had recovered from COVID-19.

V is TRBV30 and J is TRBJ2-3; no firm D call. Germline V lookup: CDR1 GTSNPN, CDR2 SVGIG (reference sequence). V lost 0 bases, J lost 6 bases, and 13 bases lay in between. The CDR3 sequence is 14 residues long. CDR3 protein: CAWSVRARKDTQYF. The CDR3 region has the DNA TGTGCCTGGAGTGTACGAGCGAGAAAGGATACGCAGTATTTT.

The CDR3 spells CASRNGENYGYTF. The CDR3 DNA reads TGTGCCAGCAGAAACGGGGAAAACTATGGCTACACCTTC. This chain connects TRBV6-6 to TRBJ1-2, with no clear D. The V gene's germline CDR1 is MNHNY and CDR2 SVGAGI (reference sequence). The CDR3 runs 13 residues. V shed 6 bases and J shed 2 bases, with 10 bases lying between them.

V is TRBV6-2 or TRBV6-3 and J is TRBJ2-2; D remains ambiguous. Trimming cost V 6 bases and J 1 base, with 9 bases left between them. The germline gives CDR1 MNHEY, CDR2 SVGEGT. The CDR3 has 14 amino acids. The CDR3 protein is CASSWTLNTGELFF. DNA for the CDR3: TGTGCCAGCAGCTGGACCCTGAACACCGGGGAGCTGTTTTTT.

The genes are TRBV19 and TRBJ1-2; D is possibly TRBD1 (5 bases). The germline V gene encodes CDR1 LNHDA and CDR2 SQIVND (reference sequence). V was clipped by 7 bases and J by 7 bases, with 16 bases between them. This CDR3 is built from 13 residues. The CDR3 region has the DNA TGTGCCAGTACAAACCTGGGGGATCTTGGCTACACCTTC. Translated, it gives CASTNLGDLGYTF.

The chain joins TRBV2 to TRBJ1-1; D is ambiguous. The V end lost 3 bases, the J end lost 0 bases, and 14 bases lay between the germline ends. The CDR3 loop spans 16 amino acids. Looked up from germline, CDR1 is SNHLY and CDR2 is FYNNEI. The CDR3 reads CASSEEAGGVNTEAFF. CDR3 DNA: TGTGCCAGCAGTGAGGAGGCAGGTGGCGTGAACACTGAAGCTTTCTTT.

This chain links TRBV25-1 with TRBJ2-1; TRBD2 matches 7 bases. The germline CDR1 and CDR2 sequences are MGHDK and SYGVNS. Trimming took 4 bases from V and 0 from J; bases not matched to a gene: 9. The length of the CDR3 is 17 residues. The CDR3 DNA reads as TGTGCCAGCAGTGGGGCTAGCGGTGGGAGCTCCTACAATGAGCAGTTCTTC. Protein sequence: CASSGASGGSSYNEQFF.

The chain has TRBV27 and TRBJ2-7, with 8 bases that match TRBD1. V trimming: 3 bases; J trimming: 0 bases; junction bases outside the gene matches: 1. The germline V gene has CDR1 MNHEY and CDR2 SMNVEV (reference sequence). The CDR3 sequence is 14 residues long. CDR3 sequence: CASSFQGASYEQYF. As DNA, the CDR3 is TGTGCCAGCAGTTTCCAGGGGGCCTCCTACGAGCAGTACTTC.

The chain employs TRBV2 and TRBJ1-1, with D unclear. The CDR3 covers 16 residues. CDR1 SNHLY and CDR2 FYNNEI come from the germline V gene. V lost 4 bases to trimming and J lost 0 bases, with 15 bases between them. This CDR3 reads CASSADGLSVNTEAFF. As DNA, the CDR3 is TGTGCCAGCAGTGCGGACGGCCTGAGTGTGAACACTGAAGCTTTCTTT.

This chain connects TRBV7-8 to TRBJ2-7, with 9 bases lining up with TRBD1. The V gene's germline CDR1 is SGHVS and CDR2 FQNEAQ. Unmatched junction bases numbered 3, after V lost 4 bases and J lost 2 bases. This CDR3 is built from 14 residues. CDR3 sequence reads: CASSSGDRAYEQYF. The DNA for the CDR3 is TGTGCCAGCAGCTCGGGGGACAGGGCCTACGAGCAGTACTTC.

The chain employs TRBV2 and TRBJ1-5; D is ambiguous. Germline V gene sequence: CDR1 SNHLY, CDR2 FYNNEI. The ends were cut back, 7 bases at V and 0 bases at J, with 10 bases in the middle. This CDR3 is 14 amino acids long. The CDR3 coding sequence is TGTGCCAGCACGGGCCAATATAGCAATCAGCCCCAGCATTTT. Translation gives CASTGQYSNQPQHF.

Written as DNA, the CDR3 is TGTGCCAGCAGCCGGTCCGGGTATAGCAATCAGCCCCAGCATTTT. Its protein is CASSRSGYSNQPQHF. The chain carries TRBV7-2 and TRBJ1-5; D remains ambiguous. Germline V CDR1 and CDR2: SGHTA, FQGNSA. The CDR3 spans 15 residues. The ends were cut back, 5 bases at V and 0 bases at J, with 11 bases in the middle.

The rearrangement links TRBV12-3 or TRBV12-4 to TRBJ2-1; possible D gene TRBD2, 6 bases. V was shortened by 6 bases and J by 7 bases, with 10 bases between the two germline ends. The CDR3 extends over 12 amino acids. This CDR3 reads CASRKGGNEQFF. The CDR3 nucleotides read TGTGCCAGCAGGAAAGGAGGGAATGAGCAGTTCTTC.

The chain has TRBV4-2 and TRBJ2-2; possibly TRBD1 for D (6 bases). This CDR3 contains 15 residues. V was clipped by 0 bases and J by 8 bases, with 13 bases between them. The V gene's germline CDR1 is LGHNA and CDR2 YNFKEQ. DNA of the CDR3: TGTGCCAGCAGCCAAGATCGCACAGGGCGAGGGGAGCTGTTTTTT. As protein: CASSQDRTGRGELFF.

The gene calls are TRBV25-1 and TRBJ2-7; a weak D match, TRBD2 (7 bases). Germline CDR1 MGHDK, CDR2 SYGVNS. V lost 4 bases and J lost 12, with 16 bases in between. CDR3 length equals 12 residues. The CDR3 loop reads CASSAGGQRRYF. Here the CDR3 DNA reads TGTGCCAGCAGTGCGGGAGGACAGAGGCGGTACTTC.

As DNA, the CDR3 is TGTGCCAGCTCTAAATCTAACAGGGGAAGCTCCTACGAGCAGTACTTC. It encodes CASSKSNRGSSYEQYF. This chain links TRBV18 with TRBJ2-7; TRBD1 matches at 7 bases. V dropped 6 bases and J dropped 0; count of bases not matched to a gene: 11. The CDR3 extends over 16 amino acids. Germline CDR1 KGHSH, CDR2 LQKENI.

This clone was found a few times. The V and J genes are TRBV3-1 (or the pseudogene TRBV3-2) and TRBJ2-1, with 12 bases that match TRBD2. This CDR3 is built from 16 residues. Trimming removed 0 bases from V and 9 bases from J; junction bases left unmatched: 6. The germline V gene encodes CDR1 LGHDT and CDR2 YNNKEL (reference sequence). CDR3: CASSQDRLAGVTEQFF. CDR3 nucleotides: TGTGCCAGCAGCCAAGACAGACTAGCGGGAGTAACTGAGCAGTTCTTC.

CDR3 sequence (DNA): TGCGCCAGCAGCTTGAGCGCCGTCGAAGAGACCCAGTACTTC. The encoded protein is CASSLSAVEETQYF. J is TRBJ2-5 and V is TRBV5-1; D is uncertain. V lost 1 base to trimming and J lost 3 bases, with 10 bases between them. Germline CDR1 is SGHRS and CDR2 is YFSETQ. The length of the CDR3 is 14 residues.

J is TRBJ1-4 and V is TRBV5-5; 9 nucleotides align to TRBD1. The germline V gene encodes CDR1 SGHKS and CDR2 YYEKEE (reference sequence). The V gene end was trimmed by 3 bases and the J gene end by 4 bases; junction bases not matched to a gene: 7. The CDR3 extends over 16 amino acids. CDR3 loop: CASSYYRGQDNEKLFF. CDR3 coding DNA: TGTGCCAGCAGCTACTACAGGGGGCAGGATAATGAAAAACTGTTTTTT.

The chain joins TRBV9 to TRBJ2-7, with TRBD2 identical over 12 bases. This CDR3 comprises 15 residues. Germline V gene data show CDR1 as SGDLS and CDR2 as YYNGEE. V gave up 4 bases and J gave up 4 bases; unmatched junction bases: 6. In nucleotides, the CDR3 is TGTGCCAGCAGCTCTTGGACTAGCGGGAAATACGAGCAGTACTTC. Its protein product is CASSSWTSGKYEQYF.

The chain employs TRBV6-1 and TRBJ1-1; D remains unclear. Germline V gene sequence: CDR1 MNHNS, CDR2 SASEGT. Trimming took 2 bases from V and 5 from J, leaving 6 bases between them. The CDR3 has 12 residues. The DNA for the CDR3 is TGTGCCAGCAGTGAATATGTTACTGAAGCTTTCTTT. Amino acid sequence: CASSEYVTEAFF.